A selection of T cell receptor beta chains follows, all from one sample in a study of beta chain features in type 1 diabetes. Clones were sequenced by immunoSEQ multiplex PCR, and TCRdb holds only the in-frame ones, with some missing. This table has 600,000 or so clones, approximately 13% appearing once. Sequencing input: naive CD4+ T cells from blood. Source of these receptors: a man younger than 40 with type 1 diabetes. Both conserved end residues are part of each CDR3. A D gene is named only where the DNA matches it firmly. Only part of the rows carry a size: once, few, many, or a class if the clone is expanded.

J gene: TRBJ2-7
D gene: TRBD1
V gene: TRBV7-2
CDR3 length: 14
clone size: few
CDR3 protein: CASSNRGPSYEQYF
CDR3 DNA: TGTGCCAGCAGCAACAGGGGTCCTTCCTACGAGCAGTACTTC

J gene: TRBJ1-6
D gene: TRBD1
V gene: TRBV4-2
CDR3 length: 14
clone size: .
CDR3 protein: CASSQTGVGSPLHF
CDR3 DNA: TGTGCCAGCAGCCAGACAGGGGTAGGTTCACCCCTCCACTTT

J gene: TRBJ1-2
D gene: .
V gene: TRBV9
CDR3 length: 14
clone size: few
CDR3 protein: CASSVDGRVVGYTF
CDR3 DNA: TGTGCCAGCAGCGTAGATGGCAGGGTGGTTGGCTACACCTTC

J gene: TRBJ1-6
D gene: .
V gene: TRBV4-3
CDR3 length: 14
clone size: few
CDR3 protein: CASSQDGYIGPLHF
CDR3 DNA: TGCGCCAGCAGCCAAGATGGATACATCGGACCCCTCCACTTT

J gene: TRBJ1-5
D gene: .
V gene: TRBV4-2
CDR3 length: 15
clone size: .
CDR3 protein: CASSQDSAGDQPQHF
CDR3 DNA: TGTGCCAGCAGCCAAGATTCGGCAGGGGATCAGCCCCAGCATTTT

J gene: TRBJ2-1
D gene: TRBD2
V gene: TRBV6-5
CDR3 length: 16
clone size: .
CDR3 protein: CASSSQRGGAYNEQFF
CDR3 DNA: TGTGCCAGCAGTTCACAACGCGGGGGGGCCTACAATGAGCAGTTCTTC

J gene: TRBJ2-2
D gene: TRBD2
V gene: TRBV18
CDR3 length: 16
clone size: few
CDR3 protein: CASSPPELAVTGELFF
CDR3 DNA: TGTGCCAGCTCACCACCGGAGCTAGCGGTCACCGGGGAGCTGTTTTTT

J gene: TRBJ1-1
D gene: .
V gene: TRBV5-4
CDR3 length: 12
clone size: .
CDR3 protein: CASSLDFGKPFF
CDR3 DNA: TGTGCCAGCAGCTTGGATTTCGGGAAACCTTTCTTT

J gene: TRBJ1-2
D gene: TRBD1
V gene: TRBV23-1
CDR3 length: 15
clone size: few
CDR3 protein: CASSQPDRGNYGYTF
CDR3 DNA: TGCGCCAGCAGTCAACCCGACAGGGGGAACTATGGCTACACCTTC

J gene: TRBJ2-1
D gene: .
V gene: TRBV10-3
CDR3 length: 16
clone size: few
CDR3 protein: CAISESTGAAYNEQFF
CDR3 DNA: TGTGCCATCAGTGAGTCTACGGGGGCCGCATACAATGAGCAGTTCTTC

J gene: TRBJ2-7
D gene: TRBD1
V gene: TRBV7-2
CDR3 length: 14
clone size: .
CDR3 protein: CASSLRTGDDEQYF
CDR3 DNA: TGTGCCAGCAGCCTCCGGACAGGGGACGACGAGCAGTACTTC

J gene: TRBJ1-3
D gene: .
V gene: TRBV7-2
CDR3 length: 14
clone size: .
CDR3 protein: CASSFGAPGDTIYF
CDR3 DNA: TGTGCCAGCAGCTTTGGGGCACCCGGCGACACCATATATTTT

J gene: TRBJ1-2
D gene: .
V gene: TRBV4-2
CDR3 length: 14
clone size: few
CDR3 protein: CASSQEGPLPSYTF
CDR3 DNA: TGTGCCAGCAGCCAAGAGGGACCGCTTCCGAGCTACACCTTC

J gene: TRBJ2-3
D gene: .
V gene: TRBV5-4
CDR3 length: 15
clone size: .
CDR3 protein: CASSLGPGSTDTQYF
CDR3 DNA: TGTGCCAGCAGCTTGGGCCCGGGGAGCACAGATACGCAGTATTTT

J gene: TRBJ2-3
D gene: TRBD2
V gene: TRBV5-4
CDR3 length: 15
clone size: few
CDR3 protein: CASSFKAGVTDTQYF
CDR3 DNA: TGTGCCAGCAGCTTCAAAGCGGGGGTCACAGATACGCAGTATTTT

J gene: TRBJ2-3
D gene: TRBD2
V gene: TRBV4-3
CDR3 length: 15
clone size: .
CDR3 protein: CASSQGLAGTDTQYF
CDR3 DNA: TGCGCCAGCAGCCAGGGACTAGCGGGGACAGATACGCAGTATTTT

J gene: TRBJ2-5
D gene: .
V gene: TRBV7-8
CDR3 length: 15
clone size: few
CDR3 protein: CASSPGQLVQETQYF
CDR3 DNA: TGTGCCAGCAGCCCCGGTCAGCTGGTCCAAGAGACCCAGTACTTC

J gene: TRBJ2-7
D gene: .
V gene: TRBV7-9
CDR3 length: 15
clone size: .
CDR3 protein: CASSLDLGPPYEQYF
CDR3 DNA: TGTGCCAGCAGCTTAGACCTGGGTCCACCCTACGAGCAGTACTTC

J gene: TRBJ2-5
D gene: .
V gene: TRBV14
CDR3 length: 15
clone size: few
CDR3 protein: CASSQGLVGGETQYF
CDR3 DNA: TGTGCCAGCAGCCAAGGATTAGTAGGGGGAGAGACCCAGTACTTC

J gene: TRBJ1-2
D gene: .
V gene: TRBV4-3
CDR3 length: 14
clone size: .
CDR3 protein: CASSQDERDWGYTF
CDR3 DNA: TGCGCCAGCAGCCAAGACGAAAGAGATTGGGGCTACACCTTC

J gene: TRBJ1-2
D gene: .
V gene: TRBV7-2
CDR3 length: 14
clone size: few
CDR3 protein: CASSFGLTNYGYTF
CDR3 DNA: TGTGCCAGCAGCTTCGGACTCACGAACTATGGCTACACCTTC

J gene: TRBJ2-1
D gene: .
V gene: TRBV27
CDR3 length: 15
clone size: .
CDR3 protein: CASSSPRRGSNEQFF
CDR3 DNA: TGTGCCAGCAGTTCCCCACGGAGGGGGTCCAATGAGCAGTTCTTC

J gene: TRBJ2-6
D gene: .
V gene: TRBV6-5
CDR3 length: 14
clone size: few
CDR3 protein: CAIQQGAGANVLTF
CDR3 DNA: TGTGCCATCCAACAGGGAGCTGGGGCCAACGTCCTGACTTTC

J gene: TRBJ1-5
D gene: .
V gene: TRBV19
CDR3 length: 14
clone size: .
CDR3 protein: CASMVTGLNQPQHF
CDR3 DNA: TGTGCCAGTATGGTGACAGGACTCAATCAGCCCCAGCATTTT

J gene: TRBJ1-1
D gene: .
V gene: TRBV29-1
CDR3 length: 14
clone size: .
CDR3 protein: CSAAAPIGTTEAFF
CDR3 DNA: TGCAGCGCCGCGGCGCCAATCGGAACCACTGAAGCTTTCTTT

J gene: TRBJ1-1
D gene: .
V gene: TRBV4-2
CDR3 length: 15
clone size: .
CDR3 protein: CASSHSLDLNTEAFF
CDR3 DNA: TGTGCCAGCAGCCACTCGTTGGACTTGAACACTGAAGCTTTCTTT

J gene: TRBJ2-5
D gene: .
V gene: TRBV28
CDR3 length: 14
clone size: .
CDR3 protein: CASSSRRGEETQYF
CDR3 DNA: TGTGCCAGCAGTTCCCGACGGGGAGAAGAGACCCAGTACTTC

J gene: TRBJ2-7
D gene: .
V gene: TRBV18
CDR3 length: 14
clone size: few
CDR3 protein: CASSPEGKSYEQYF
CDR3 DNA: TGTGCCAGCTCACCAGAGGGGAAGTCCTACGAGCAGTACTTC

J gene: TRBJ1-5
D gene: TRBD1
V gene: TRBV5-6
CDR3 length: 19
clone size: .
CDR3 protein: CASSSLRDRGLTSNQPQHF
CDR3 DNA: TGTGCCAGCAGCTCGCTGCGGGACAGGGGCCTGACATCAAATCAGCCCCAGCATTTT

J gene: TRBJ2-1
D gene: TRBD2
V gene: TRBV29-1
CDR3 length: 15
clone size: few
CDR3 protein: CSVGGGRNLYNEQFF
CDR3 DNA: TGCAGCGTTGGGGGGGGAAGAAACCTCTACAATGAGCAGTTCTTC

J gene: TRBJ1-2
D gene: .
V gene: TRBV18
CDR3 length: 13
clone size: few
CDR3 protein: CASSPPVTNGYTF
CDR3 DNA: TGTGCCAGCTCACCTCCTGTGACGAATGGCTACACCTTC

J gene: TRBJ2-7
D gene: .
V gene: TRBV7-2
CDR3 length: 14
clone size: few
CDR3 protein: CASRKPRSSYEQYF
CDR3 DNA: TGTGCCAGCAGGAAGCCAAGGAGCTCCTACGAGCAGTACTTC

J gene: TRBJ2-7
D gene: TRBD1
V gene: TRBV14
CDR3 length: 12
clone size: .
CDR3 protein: CASSQGAYEQYF
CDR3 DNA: TGTGCCAGCAGTCAGGGGGCTTACGAGCAGTACTTC

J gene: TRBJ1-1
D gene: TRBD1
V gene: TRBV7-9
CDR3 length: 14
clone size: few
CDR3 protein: CASSLQGENTEAFF
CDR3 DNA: TGTGCCAGCAGCTTGCAGGGGGAGAACACTGAAGCTTTCTTT

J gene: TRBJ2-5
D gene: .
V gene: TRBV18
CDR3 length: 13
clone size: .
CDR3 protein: CASSPNFQETQYF
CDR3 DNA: TGTGCCAGCTCACCAAACTTTCAAGAGACCCAGTACTTC

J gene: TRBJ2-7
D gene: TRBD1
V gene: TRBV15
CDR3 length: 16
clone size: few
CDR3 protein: CATSRGDRGDQYEQYF
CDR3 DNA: TGTGCCACCAGCAGAGGGGACAGGGGGGATCAATACGAGCAGTACTTC

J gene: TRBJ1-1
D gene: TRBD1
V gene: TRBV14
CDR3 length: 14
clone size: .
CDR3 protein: CASSYRDRGPGAFF
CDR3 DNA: TGTGCCAGCAGCTATAGGGACAGGGGGCCGGGAGCTTTCTTT

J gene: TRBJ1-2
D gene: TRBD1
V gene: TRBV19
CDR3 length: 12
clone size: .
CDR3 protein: CASSDRGSGYTF
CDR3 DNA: TGTGCCAGTTCGGACAGGGGAAGTGGCTACACCTTC

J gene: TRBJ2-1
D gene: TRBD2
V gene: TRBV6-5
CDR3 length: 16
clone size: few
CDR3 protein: CASSLHSGGARNEQFF
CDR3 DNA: TGTGCCAGCAGTTTACACAGCGGGGGGGCGCGTAATGAGCAGTTCTTC

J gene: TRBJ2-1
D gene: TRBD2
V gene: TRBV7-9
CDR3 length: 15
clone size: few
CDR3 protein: CASSMASGSYNEQFF
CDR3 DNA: TGTGCCAGCAGCATGGCTAGCGGGTCCTACAATGAGCAGTTCTTC